The clone carrying this T cell receptor beta chain was seen more than once but under ten times. Its specificity is not known. This specimen comes from a study of Ad26.COV2.S vaccination and SARS-CoV-2 variants. The CDR3 has 14 amino acids. In germline, CDR1 is MNHEY, CDR2 SVGAGI. Deletions cut 10 bases from V and 0 bases from J, with 14 bases between. Sequencing used immunoSEQ multiplex PCR; TCRdb keeps in-frame clones, though not all of them. The repertoire holds about 480,000 clones, with roughly nine tenths as singletons. Treatment specified: around 19 received Ad26.COV2.S at low or high dose, single or two shots; 5 received placebo; per-sample allocation not given. Samples came from day 63 after the first vaccine or placebo injection. Study-wide results and caveats: It was vaccine recipients, not placebo recipients, who had the higher spike-specific TCR breadth.

The source material was peripheral blood, sampled in a trial of Ad26.COV2.S vaccine versus placebo. The chain uses TRBV6-5 and TRBJ2-3; perhaps TRBD1 as D (6 bases). The TCR originated in a person aged 18 to 59 who received the Ad26.COV2.S COVID-19 vaccine or a placebo. The CDR3 coding sequence is TGTGCCAACATTCGGGACATCAGCACAGATACGCAGTATTTT. The encoded protein is CANIRDISTDTQYF.